One sample yielded the 16 T cell receptor beta chains listed below, sequenced in a study of CD8+ T cells in alopecia areata. In each case, RNA was isolated and then reverse transcribed into cDNA as the sequencing template. Here immunoSEQ multiplex PCR was the method, and the copy in TCRdb shows in-frame clones only, minus some. The table includes 150,000 or so clones, less than 80% detected once. The material was CD8+ T cells sorted from blood, obtained at week 0. These receptors were taken from a human donor with alopecia areata.

This rearrangement joins TRBV30 to TRBJ2-2, with 8 bases aligning to TRBD1. V dropped 5 bases and J dropped 1; count of bases not matched to a gene: 3. The CDR3 is made up of 14 amino acids. Germline V gene data show CDR1 as GTSNPN and CDR2 as SVGIG (reference sequence). CDR3 bases: TGTGCCTGGCCGGGACAGGAGAACACCGGGGAGCTGTTTTTT. Amino acid sequence: CAWPGQENTGELFF.

V gene TRBV30 combines with J gene TRBJ2-1, with TRBD2 identical over 12 bases. V shed 4 bases, J shed 8 bases, and the junction held 9 bases outside the gene matches. The CDR3 covers 15 residues. From germline, CDR1 is GTSNPN and CDR2 SVGIG (reference sequence). This CDR3 reads CAWNPGASGGDEQFF. CDR3 nucleotides: TGTGCCTGGAACCCCGGTGCTAGCGGGGGGGATGAGCAGTTCTTC. Full variable domain (rest looked up from reference TRBV30 and TRBJ2-1): SQTIHQWPATLVQPVGSPLSLECTVEGTSNPNLYWYRQAAGRGLQLLFYSVGIGQISSEVPQNLSASRPQDRQFILSSKKLLLSDSGFYLCAWNPGASGGDEQFFGPGTRLTVL.

The rearrangement links TRBV29-1 to TRBJ2-7; D perhaps matches TRBD2 (5 bases). V lost 3 bases and J lost 0, with 12 bases in between. Per the germline V gene, CDR1 is SQVTM and CDR2 is ANQGSEA. The CDR3 is 14 residues long. CDR3 nucleotide sequence: TGCAGCGTTGAGGTGCGGGCCAGCTCCTACGAGCAGTACTTC. Translating it yields CSVEVRASSYEQYF.

This clone was counted only a few times. The chain carries TRBV12-5 and TRBJ2-2, with D unclear. The CDR3 sequence is 13 residues long. CDR1 LGHNT and CDR2 FRNRAP come from the germline V gene. V was pared by 4 bases and J by 4 bases, with 7 bases between. The CDR3 loop reads CASGSPVTGELFF. In DNA form, the CDR3 reads TGTGCTAGTGGTTCACCAGTCACCGGGGAGCTGTTTTTT.

This rearrangement joins TRBV30 to TRBJ1-4, with D unresolved. CDR1 is GTSNPN and CDR2 is SVGIG in the germline V gene (reference sequence). The CDR3 has 11 residues. The germline V and J ends were trimmed by 1 base and 8 bases, with 5 bases remaining between them. The CDR3 region is CAWSEGEKLFF. The CDR3 coding sequence is TGTGCCTGGAGTGAAGGAGAAAAACTGTTTTTT.

The chain joins TRBV5-5 to TRBJ2-4; 11 bases agree with TRBD1. Looked up from germline, CDR1 is SGHKS and CDR2 is YYEKEE (reference sequence). CDR3 length: 16 residues. J gave up 2 bases and V 4 bases, and 5 bases lay outside the gene matches. CDR3 protein: CASSGDRGLSKNIQYF. The CDR3 DNA is TGTGCCAGCAGCGGGGACAGGGGGTTATCCAAAAACATTCAGTACTTC.

The sample holds one count of this clone. The rearrangement joins TRBV11-3 to TRBJ2-2, with a possible D match to TRBD1 (6 bases). V was shortened by 10 bases and J by 2 bases, with 17 bases between the two germline ends. Germline V gene sequence: CDR1 SGHNT, CDR2 YENEEA. The CDR3 covers 15 residues. The CDR3: CATITGHLNTGELFF. The CDR3 nucleotides read TGTGCCACGATCACGGGACACTTAAACACCGGGGAGCTGTTTTTT.

This chain links TRBV13 with TRBJ2-5, with 7 bases that match TRBD1. Germline V gene data show CDR1 as PRHDT and CDR2 as FYEKMQ (reference sequence). This CDR3 is built from 15 residues. V dropped 5 bases and J dropped 1; count of bases not matched to a gene: 7. The CDR3 reads CASSHIGQVQETQYF. For the CDR3, the DNA is TGTGCCAGCAGCCACATAGGACAGGTCCAAGAGACCCAGTACTTC. The entire variable domain, with the rest obtained from reference TRBV13 and TRBJ2-5, is as follows: AAGVIQSPRHLIKEKRETATLKCYPIPRHDTVYWYQQGPGQDPQFLISFYEKMQSDKGSIPDRFSAQQFSDYHSELNMSSLELGDSALYFCASSHIGQVQETQYFGPGTRLLVL.

This clone was found once. The CDR3 region is CAWSGRDRGQPQHF. CDR3 DNA: TGTGCCTGGAGCGGCCGGGACAGGGGTCAGCCCCAGCATTTT. The V gene is TRBV30, the J gene TRBJ1-5; 10 nucleotides agree with TRBD1. V was clipped by 3 bases and J by 6 bases; unmatched bases: 5. The germline CDR1 and CDR2 sequences are GTSNPN and SVGIG (reference sequence). There are 14 residues in the CDR3.

The genes are TRBV4-1 and TRBJ1-2; 9 nucleotides align to TRBD1. The CDR3 is 15 residues long. In germline, CDR1 is MGHRA, CDR2 YSYEKL. The junction had 9 bases not matched to a gene; V was cut back by 4 bases and J by 6 bases. CDR3 region: CASSLKQGASDGYTF. For the CDR3, the DNA is TGCGCCAGCAGCCTCAAACAGGGGGCTTCGGATGGCTACACCTTC.

This clone was observed a few times. This chain joins TRBV25-1 and TRBJ2-3; D unresolved. The V and J ends lost 2 bases and 6 bases respectively, with 6 bases between them. Germline assignment: CDR1 MGHDK and CDR2 SYGVNS. The CDR3 loop spans 12 amino acids. CDR3 in amino acids: CASSEVKDTQYF. The CDR3 region has the DNA TGTGCCAGCAGTGAAGTCAAGGATACGCAGTATTTT. The whole variable domain, remainder taken from reference TRBV25-1 and TRBJ2-3, is EADIYQTPRYLVIGTGKKITLECSQTMGHDKMYWYQQDPGMELHLIHYSYGVNSTEKGDLSSESTVSRIRTEHFPLTLESARPSHTSQYLCASSEVKDTQYFGPGTRLTVL.

The chain carries TRBV13 and TRBJ2-4; no firm D call. V lost 4 bases to trimming and J lost 8 bases, with 12 bases between them. The CDR3 is 13 amino acids. Germline V gives CDR1 PRHDT, CDR2 FYEKMQ (reference sequence). CDR3 protein: CASSSPLWDIQYF. The CDR3 DNA reads TGTGCCAGCAGCTCCCCCCTGTGGGACATTCAGTACTTC.

The chain combines TRBV5-1 with TRBJ2-1; 7 positions match TRBD2. The CDR3 runs to 15 residues. Germline V lookup: CDR1 SGHRS, CDR2 YFSETQ. V shed 5 bases, J shed 0 bases, and the junction held 5 bases outside the gene matches. The CDR3 sequence: CASSGDYLSYNEQFF. In DNA form, the CDR3 reads TGCGCCAGCAGTGGGGACTACCTCTCCTACAATGAGCAGTTCTTC.

This clone was counted a few times. The CDR3 loop is CAWSVLGQGAISYGYTF. CDR3 coding DNA: TGTGCCTGGAGTGTTTTGGGACAGGGGGCGATCAGCTATGGCTACACCTTC. The V call is TRBV30, the J call TRBJ1-2, with TRBD1 matching over 12 bases. The trim removed 0 bases at V and 4 bases at J, leaving 9 bases unmatched. Germline-derived CDR1 and CDR2 are GTSNPN and SVGIG (reference sequence). The CDR3 sequence is 17 residues long.

The chain is built from TRBV10-3 and TRBJ2-4; D is uncertain. Trimming pared 3 bases from V and 1 base from J, leaving 13 bases between. Germline V gene sequence: CDR1 ENHRY, CDR2 SYGVKD. CDR3 length: 16 amino acids. In DNA, the CDR3 is TGTGCCATCAGTGACCGTTTGGAAGGGGCCAAAAACATTCAGTACTTC. Its translation: CAISDRLEGAKNIQYF.

This sequence joins TRBV9 and TRBJ2-1; no clear D gene. Germline-derived CDR1 and CDR2 are SGDLS and YYNGEE. The ends were cut back, 0 bases at V and 6 bases at J, with 1 base in the middle. The CDR3 is 11 amino acids. CDR3 bases: TGTGCCAGCAGCGTAGCCAATGAGCAGTTCTTC. Amino acid sequence: CASSVANEQFF.